This TCR beta chain was documented in a study of T cell clones after liver transplantation. The germline CDR1 and CDR2 sequences are SGHRS and YFSETQ. V was shortened by 4 bases and J by 2 bases, with 16 bases between the two germline ends. This CDR3 has 16 amino acids. Profiling relied on immunoSEQ multiplex PCR, and the TCRdb table lists in-frame clones only, not all of them. The sample lists 25,000 to 40,000 clones; just under 95% were seen once. This TCR was recovered from a human patient who received a liver transplant. Some T cells may be graft donor cells. The chain uses TRBV5-1 and TRBJ1-3, with D unresolved. Sample: CD8+ T cells from blood, taken 12 months after liver transplant. In nucleotides, the CDR3 is TGCGCCAGCAGCGGCCCGACGGGGTTTGCTGGAAACACCATATATTTT. It specifies CASSGPTGFAGNTIYF.